This T cell receptor beta chain was identified during a study of blood T cells in healthy people across ages. Using a J-beta primer mix together with a sample-barcoded 5' primer, a second PCR was run for about 6 to 12 cycles. TCRdb called the 5' RACE reads again in MiXCR, with one record for every CDR3 protein. The data show 1.5 million or so distinct CDR3 sequences, approximately 43% seen once. V was cut by 3 bases and J by 10 bases, with 18 bases left in between. Per germline, CDR1 SEHNR and CDR2 FQNEAQ (reference sequence). The CDR3 is made up of 14 amino acids. The chain couples TRBV7-9 to TRBJ1-1; D is uncertain. The TCR sequence derives from a woman between 18 and 29 years old in good health. Sequencing was done on a sample of blood. The CDR3 bases are TGTGCCAGCAGCTTTTTAGAGTTAACCAGAGGAGCTTTCTTT. Its translation is CASSFLELTRGAFF.